Listed below are T cell receptor beta chains from one sample, sequenced in a study of T-cell memory formation after mild COVID-19. TCRdb re-called the 5' RACE reads with MiXCR, one entry per CDR3 protein. The table includes about 470,000 distinct CDR3 sequences, around a quarter detected once. The specimen was PBMCs or a T cell subset sorted from them (not recorded which). The source of these receptors is an adult woman who had mild COVID-19 (a few samples of this study predate the infection). Cell type and time point are not known. Both conserved end residues are part of each CDR3. A D gene is named only where the DNA matches it firmly. Some rows mark clone size as missing; the rest say once, few, many or name a class of expanded clone.

-,TRBV7-9,-,TRBJ2-3,TGTGCCAGCAGCTTTAGAGGGCCACCGGAAGATACGCAGTATTTT,CASSFRGPPEDTQYF
once,TRBV7-2,TRBD2,TRBJ2-7,TGTGCCAGCAGCTTAGAAAGACTAGCGGGAGGATACGGCTACGAGCAGTACTTC,CASSLERLAGGYGYEQYF
-,TRBV19,-,TRBJ2-1,TGTGCCAGTAGTATAGATGCCGTTGTGCCAAGTTACAATGAGCAGTTCTTC,CASSIDAVVPSYNEQFF
many,TRBV7-9,TRBD2,TRBJ2-1,TGTGCCAGCAGCTTAGGCCCCCTAGCGGGAAGGCTCAATGAGCAGTTCTTC,CASSLGPLAGRLNEQFF
-,TRBV6-5,-,TRBJ2-5,TGTGCCAGCAGTTACGGTCGGACAGGGCCGGGGGGAGAGACCCAGTACTTC,CASSYGRTGPGGETQYF
-,TRBV5-1,-,TRBJ2-7,TGCGCCAGCAGCTTGGACGGTCCTATGGACGAGCAGTACTTC,CASSLDGPMDEQYF
few,TRBV12-3/TRBV12-4,TRBD1,TRBJ1-6,TGTGCCAGCAGTTCTGACAGGGCTATTCCGCCCCTCCACTTT,CASSSDRAIPPLHF
-,TRBV12-3/TRBV12-4,TRBD1,TRBJ1-2,TGTGCCAGCAGCTACCGGGACAGGCCCTATGGCTACACCTTC,CASSYRDRPYGYTF
few,TRBV24-1,TRBD2,TRBJ2-3,TGTGCCACCAGTGATGGGACTAGCGGGGGGGCCGGCACAGATACGCAGTATTTT,CATSDGTSGGAGTDTQYF
few,TRBV7-9,TRBD1,TRBJ1-1,TGTGCCAGCAGCCCCCAGGACAGGGCCGCTGAAGCTTTCTTT,CASSPQDRAAEAFF
-,TRBV15,TRBD1,TRBJ2-7,TGTGCCACCAGCAGAGAACAGGGGGGCTACGAGCAGTACTTC,CATSREQGGYEQYF
once,TRBV6-2/TRBV6-3,TRBD2,TRBJ2-5,TGTGCCAGCAGTTATTGGCCTAGCGGGATCCAAGAGACCCAGTACTTC,CASSYWPSGIQETQYF
-,TRBV5-1,TRBD2,TRBJ2-4,TGCGCCAGCAGCTCTAGCGGGGTCGGTGAGGCCAAAAACATTCAGTACTTC,CASSSSGVGEAKNIQYF
few,TRBV28,TRBD1,TRBJ1-2,TGTGCCAGCAGTTTCTCCGGACAGGGGGCCCTCCCCAACTATGGCTACACCTTC,CASSFSGQGALPNYGYTF
-,TRBV12-3/TRBV12-4,-,TRBJ1-5,TGTGCCAGCAGTTCTGACCCATATAGCAATCAGCCCCAGCATTTT,CASSSDPYSNQPQHF
few,TRBV14,-,TRBJ1-3,TGTGCCAGCAGCCAAACGGTCGCCATCTCTGGAAACACCATATATTTT,CASSQTVAISGNTIYF
-,TRBV2,-,TRBJ1-5,TGTGCCAGCAGTGCCGGGACACGGATTGGACCCCAGCATTTT,CASSAGTRIGPQHF
-,TRBV29-1,-,TRBJ1-2,TGCAGCGTTTCGCAGGGATATGGCTACACCTTC,CSVSQGYGYTF
few,TRBV25-1,-,TRBJ1-6,TGTGCCAGCAGTGGGCCCGGCACAGGGAATTCACCCCTCCACTTT,CASSGPGTGNSPLHF
few,TRBV7-2,-,TRBJ2-6,TGTGCCAGCAGCCCCAGGCCTGGCAGGGTCTCTGGGGCCAACGTCCTGACTTTC,CASSPRPGRVSGANVLTF
-,TRBV20-1,TRBD2,TRBJ2-5,TGCAGTGCTAGCCCCACCTGGACTAGCGTGGGGACCCAGTACTTC,CSASPTWTSVGTQYF
few,TRBV18,TRBD1,TRBJ2-7,TGTGCCAGCTCACTACCGGGACAGGGGTTTTACGAGCAGTACTTC,CASSLPGQGFYEQYF
-,TRBV18,-,TRBJ1-1,TGTGCCAGCTCACTCCCGACAGGATACACTGAAGCTTTCTTT,CASSLPTGYTEAFF
-,TRBV12-3/TRBV12-4,-,TRBJ2-7,TGTGCCAGCAGCGAGGGGGGACTGAGCTCCTACGAGCAGTACTTC,CASSEGGLSSYEQYF
many,TRBV7-9,-,TRBJ2-6,TGTGCCAGCAGCTTACGGGGCTCTGGGGCCAACGTCCTGACTTTC,CASSLRGSGANVLTF
-,TRBV7-9,-,TRBJ2-1,TGTGCCAGCAGCTCCCTACTAGAAACCAATGAGCAGTTCTTC,CASSSLLETNEQFF
few,TRBV6-5,TRBD2,TRBJ2-7,TGTGCCAGCAGTGCGGTCGGGACTAGCATCTACGAGCAGTACTTC,CASSAVGTSIYEQYF
-,TRBV30,TRBD2,TRBJ2-7,TGTGCCTTGGGACTAGCCGGCTACGAGCAGTACTTC,CALGLAGYEQYF
many,TRBV20-1,-,TRBJ2-5,TGCAGTGCCACCGGTGAGGGGTTTAAAGAGACCCAGTACTTC,CSATGEGFKETQYF
-,TRBV6-5,TRBD1,TRBJ2-3,TGTGCCAGCAGTTACCGGGACAGGGGCCTGGCGAGGCATACGCAGTATTTT,CASSYRDRGLARHTQYF
few,TRBV6-5,TRBD2,TRBJ2-1,TGTGCCAGCAGTTTAGCCGGGACTAGCAACTACAATGAGCAGTTCTTC,CASSLAGTSNYNEQFF
few,TRBV3-1,-,TRBJ2-1,TGTGCCAGCAGCCAAGGGGCGATACGGCGGGTCGGATTAAATGAGCAGTTCTTC,CASSQGAIRRVGLNEQFF
-,TRBV6-1,TRBD1,TRBJ1-2,TGTGCCAGCAGTGAACAGGGGGCAAGGGGCTACACCTTC,CASSEQGARGYTF
few,TRBV20-1,-,TRBJ2-5,TGCAGTGCTGGGTATACCGGGGCAGGAGAGACCCAGTACTTC,CSAGYTGAGETQYF
-,TRBV18,-,TRBJ2-7,TGTGCCAGCTCCCCAGAAGCCGGTCAGCACTACGAGCAGTACTTC,CASSPEAGQHYEQYF
few,TRBV12-3/TRBV12-4,-,TRBJ2-7,TGTGCCAGTAGTTCCCCTTCCTACGAGCAGTACTTC,CASSSPSYEQYF
few,TRBV4-3,TRBD2,TRBJ2-1,TGCGCCAGCAGCCAAGGGCGGGAGGGCCGGATTGGTGAGCAGTTCTTC,CASSQGREGRIGEQFF